The 2 T cell receptor beta chains below were found in one sample sequenced in a study of T cells in Graves' hyperthyroidism and ophthalmopathy. Amplification yielded TCR beta CDR3 regions, with RNA transcripts as the source. Carried out on the TCR CDR3, a first-round RT-PCR used the HTBI primer set. TCRdb re-analysed the multiplex PCR reads in MiXCR, keeping a single row per CDR3 protein. The sample records 200,000 to 250,000 distinct CDR3 sequences, roughly 18% being singletons. The sequencing sample was made of blood. The receptors come from a man aged 50 or older with Graves' hyperthyroidism.

In its sample, this clonotype was seen a few times. This chain connects TRBV20-1 to TRBJ2-2; no definite D call. The germline V gene has CDR1 DFQATT and CDR2 SNEGSKA (reference sequence). The germline V and J ends were trimmed by 1 base and 2 bases, with 8 bases remaining between them. The length of the CDR3 is 14 residues. The DNA for the CDR3 is TGCAGTGCTAGAGCCCGACACAACACCGGGGAGCTGTTTTTT. Amino acids: CSARARHNTGELFF.

This clonotype has ten or more counts. The chain recombines TRBV5-1 with TRBJ1-1; 8 bases are a match to TRBD1. Germline V CDR1 and CDR2: SGHRS, YFSETQ. The CDR3 extends over 15 amino acids. V gave up 4 bases and J gave up 4 bases; unmatched junction bases: 9. The CDR3 DNA reads as TGCGCCAGCAGCCACCCCGACAGGGGAGTCACTGAAGCTTTCTTT. Translated, it gives CASSHPDRGVTEAFF. Combining the CDR3 with reference TRBV5-1 and TRBJ1-1 gives the whole variable domain KAGVTQTPRYLIKTRGQQVTLSCSPISGHRSVSWYQQTPGQGLQFLFEYFSETQRNKGNFPGRFSGRQFSNSRSEMNVSTLELGDSALYLCASSHPDRGVTEAFFGQGTRLTVV.